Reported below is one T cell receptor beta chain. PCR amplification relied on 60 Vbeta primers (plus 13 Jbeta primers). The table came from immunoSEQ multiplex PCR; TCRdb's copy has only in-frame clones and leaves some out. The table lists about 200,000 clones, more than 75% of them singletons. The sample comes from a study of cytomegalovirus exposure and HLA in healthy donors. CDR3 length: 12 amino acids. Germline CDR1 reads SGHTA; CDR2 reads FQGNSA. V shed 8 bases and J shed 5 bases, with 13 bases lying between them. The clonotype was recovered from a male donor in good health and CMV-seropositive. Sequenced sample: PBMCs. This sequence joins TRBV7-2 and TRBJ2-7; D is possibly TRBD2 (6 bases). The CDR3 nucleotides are TGTGCCAGCGCGTTCAGGGAGGACGAGCAGTACTTC. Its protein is CASAFREDEQYF. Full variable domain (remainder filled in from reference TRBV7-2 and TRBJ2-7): GAGVSQSPSNKVTEKGKDVELRCDPISGHTALYWYRQSLGQGLEFLIYFQGNSAPDKSGLPSDRFSAERTGGSVSTLTIQRTQQEDSAVYLCASAFREDEQYFGPGTRLTVT.